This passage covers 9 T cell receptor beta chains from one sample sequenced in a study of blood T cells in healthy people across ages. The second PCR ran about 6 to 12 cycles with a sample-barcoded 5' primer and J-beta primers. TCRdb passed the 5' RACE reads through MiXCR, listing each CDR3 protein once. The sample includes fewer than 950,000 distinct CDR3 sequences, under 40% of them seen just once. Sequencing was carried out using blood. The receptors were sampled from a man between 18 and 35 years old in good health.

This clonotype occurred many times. The CDR3 bases are TGCAGTTCCCCTGGTGGCTACACCTTC. It yields the protein CSSPGGYTF. V usage is TRBV20-1 and J usage is TRBJ1-2; D unclear. CDR3 length: 9 amino acids. V lost 8 bases and J lost 7, with 8 bases in between. From germline, CDR1 is DFQATT and CDR2 SNEGSKA (reference sequence).

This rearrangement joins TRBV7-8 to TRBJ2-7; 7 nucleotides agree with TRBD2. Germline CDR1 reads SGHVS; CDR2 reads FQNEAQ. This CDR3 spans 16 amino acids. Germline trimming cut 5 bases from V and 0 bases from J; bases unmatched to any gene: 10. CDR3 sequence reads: CASSQPLADPSYEQYF. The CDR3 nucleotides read TGTGCCAGCAGCCAACCTCTAGCGGATCCCTCCTACGAGCAGTACTTC.

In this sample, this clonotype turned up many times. CDR3 loop: CASSLVPLAGPNEQFF. CDR3 in DNA: TGTGCCAGCAGCTTAGTGCCCCTAGCGGGACCCAATGAGCAGTTCTTC. The chain has TRBV7-2 and TRBJ2-1; TRBD2 agrees at 9 bases. Trimming took 1 base from V and 6 from J; bases not matched to a gene: 7. Germline-derived CDR1 and CDR2 are SGHTA and FQGNSA. The CDR3 has 16 residues.

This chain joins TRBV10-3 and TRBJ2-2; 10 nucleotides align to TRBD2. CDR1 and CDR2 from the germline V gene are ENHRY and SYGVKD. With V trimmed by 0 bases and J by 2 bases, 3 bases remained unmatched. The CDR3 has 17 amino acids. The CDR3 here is CAISESGTSANTGELFF. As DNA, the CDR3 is TGTGCCATCAGTGAGTCGGGGACTAGCGCTAACACCGGGGAGCTGTTTTTT.

The DNA of the CDR3 is TGTGCCAGCAACCCCGGGACGGGAGGTAGGGAGACCCAGTACTTC. Encoded protein: CASNPGTGGRETQYF. The chain combines TRBV6-5 with TRBJ2-5; 7 nucleotides match TRBD2. In germline, CDR1 is MNHEY, CDR2 SVGAGI. The CDR3 length is 15 residues. J lost 5 bases, V lost 7 bases, and 13 bases had no gene match.

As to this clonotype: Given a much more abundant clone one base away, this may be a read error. The CDR3 spells CASSPLLAGNRGGTQYF. Here the CDR3 DNA reads TGCGCCAGCAGCCCTCTGCTAGCGGGGAACAGAGGGGGTACGCAGTATTTT. The rearrangement joins TRBV4-1 to TRBJ2-3, with 9 bases lining up with TRBD2. CDR1 and CDR2 from the germline V gene are MGHRA and YSYEKL. The CDR3 spans 17 residues. V lost 4 bases and J lost 8; bases outside the gene matches: 16.

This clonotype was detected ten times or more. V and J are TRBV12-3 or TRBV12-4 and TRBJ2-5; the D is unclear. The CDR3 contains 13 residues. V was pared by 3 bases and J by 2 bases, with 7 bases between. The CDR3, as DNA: TGTGCCAGCAGTTTCGTCGGACAAGAGACCCAGTACTTC. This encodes CASSFVGQETQYF.

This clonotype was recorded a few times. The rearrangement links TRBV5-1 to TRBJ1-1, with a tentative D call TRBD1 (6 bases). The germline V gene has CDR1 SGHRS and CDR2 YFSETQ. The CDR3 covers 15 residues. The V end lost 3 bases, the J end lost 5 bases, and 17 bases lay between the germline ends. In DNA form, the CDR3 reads TGCGCCAGCAGCTCGCAACAGGGAGGTCTGACTGAAGCTTTCTTT. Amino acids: CASSSQQGGLTEAFF.

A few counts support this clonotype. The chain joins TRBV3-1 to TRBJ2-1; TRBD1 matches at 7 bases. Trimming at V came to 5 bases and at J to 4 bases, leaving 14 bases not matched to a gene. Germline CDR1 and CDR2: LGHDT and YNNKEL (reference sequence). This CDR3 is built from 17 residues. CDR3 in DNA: TGTGCCAGCAGCACTCCGAGGACGGGACAGCTGTACAATGAGCAGTTCTTC. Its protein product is CASSTPRTGQLYNEQFF.